Below, 2 T cell receptor beta chains from the same sample are listed, as sequenced in a study of shared clonotypes between healthy human individuals. Repertoires were generated with immunoSEQ multiplex PCR, while TCRdb's copy carries only in-frame clones and drops some. Here the sample spans roughly 510,000 clones, around 79% being singletons. The sample taken for sequencing was PBMCs. These receptors were collected from a middle-aged woman in good health. Some clones in this sample may be carry-over from other donors' samples.

V usage is TRBV29-1 and J usage is TRBJ2-3, with 9 bases identical to TRBD2. The CDR3 extends over 14 amino acids. Trimming took 4 bases from V and 4 from J; bases not matched to a gene: 6. Germline CDR1 and CDR2: SQVTM and ANQGSEA. This CDR3 is CSVGGGRGSDTQYF. CDR3 sequence (DNA): TGCAGCGTTGGGGGCGGGAGGGGCTCAGATACGCAGTATTTT.

Details on this clone: A read error likely explains this, since a far larger clone differs by one base. At the DNA level, this CDR3 is encoded by other sequences in the same sample as well. The chain combines TRBV28 with TRBJ2-2; D is unclear. The CDR3 contains 15 residues. Germline-derived CDR1 and CDR2 are MDHEN and SYDVKM. The CDR3 reads CASSSGESNTGELFF. DNA for the CDR3: TGTGCTAGCAGCTCCGGAGAGTCGAACACCGGGGAGCTGTTTTTT.